This T cell receptor (beta chain) was sequenced in a study of CD8 T cells in Susac syndrome. Study-wide background: The Susac syndrome patients were therapy-naive, on corticosteroids, or on intravenous immunoglobulin alone at blood draw. Study-wide points: It was acknowledged by the study that relatively few individuals were included in its TCR sequencing and HLA analysis. There was no clonal expansion in the CD4+ T cell repertoires of Susac syndrome.

RNA totalling roughly 0.5 to 1 ug underwent reverse transcription with random hexamers. MiXCR was run by TCRdb on the immunoSEQ multiplex PCR reads, yielding one entry per CDR3 protein. Counted here are 170,000 or so distinct CDR3 sequences, more than 95% occurring once; the ten biggest clones make up about 0.12%. Germline V gene lookup returns CDR1 SEHNR and CDR2 FQNEAQ (reference sequence). The CDR3 length is 12 residues. V was pared by 6 bases and J by 4 bases, with 10 bases between. This clonotype was recorded once. Its antigen is as yet unknown. Sequenced: CD4+ T cells from PBMCs. This receptor was identified in a human donor with Susac syndrome. This chain links TRBV7-9 with TRBJ2-7; a weak D match, TRBD1 (6 bases). DNA for the CDR3: TGTGCCAGCAGTAGGACAGCTTACGAGCAGTACGTC. Protein product: CASSRTAYEQYV.